Below are 17 T cell receptor beta chains sequenced from a single sample in a study of blood T cell repertoires in COVID-19. Profiled with immunoSEQ multiplex PCR; TCRdb holds only in-frame clones, not every one. The sample comprises tens of thousands of clones, 83% of which are singletons, and around 7% rests with the top ten. Specimen: peripheral blood. All receptors derive from a man younger than 45 with COVID-19, enrolled during active disease.

J is TRBJ2-4 and V is TRBV24-1; perhaps TRBD2 as D (6 bases). Germline assignment: CDR1 KGHDR and CDR2 SFDVKD. The V gene lost 3 bases and the J gene lost 6 bases, with 8 bases spanning the gap. The CDR3 has 13 amino acids. The chain's CDR3 is CATSDAGPNIQYF. As DNA, the CDR3 is TGTGCCACCAGTGATGCGGGGCCAAACATTCAGTACTTC.

The chain has TRBV15 and TRBJ2-1, with 12 bases fitting TRBD2. CDR1 is LNHNV, CDR2 YYDKDF, per germline (reference sequence). CDR3 length: 16 amino acids. The junction had 11 bases not matched to a gene; V was cut back by 4 bases and J by 10 bases. The chain's CDR3 is CATSTRTSGTSGEQFF. The DNA of the CDR3 is TGTGCCACCAGCACTAGGACTAGCGGGACGAGTGGCGAGCAGTTCTTC.

The V gene is TRBV6-4, the J gene TRBJ1-4; TRBD1 agrees at 10 bases. V gave up 3 bases and J gave up 7 bases; unmatched junction bases: 5. Germline V lookup: CDR1 MRHNA, CDR2 SNTAGT. The length of the CDR3 is 15 residues. CDR3 region: CASSEKGQGPEKLFF. The CDR3 DNA reads TGTGCCAGCAGTGAAAAGGGACAGGGGCCTGAAAAACTGTTTTTT.

This chain links TRBV5-4 with TRBJ2-3; D is possibly TRBD2 (7 bases). V was pared by 0 bases and J by 3 bases, with 14 bases between. CDR3 length: 16 residues. From germline, CDR1 is SGHNT and CDR2 YYREEE (reference sequence). CDR3 amino acids: CASSLGGGHITDTQYF. The CDR3 DNA is TGTGCCAGCAGCTTGGGGGGGGGACATATAACAGATACGCAGTATTTT.

This chain links TRBV12-3 or TRBV12-4 with TRBJ1-1; D remains ambiguous. The V and J ends lost 6 bases and 2 bases respectively, with 10 bases between them. The CDR3 loop spans 13 amino acids. CDR3 protein: CASSLQINTEAFF. CDR3 nucleotide sequence: TGTGCCAGCAGCCTGCAGATAAACACTGAAGCTTTCTTT.

V usage is TRBV27 and J usage is TRBJ2-5; 8 nucleotides match TRBD1. V was pared by 3 bases and J by 4 bases, with 1 base of the junction left unmatched. Per the germline V gene, CDR1 is MNHEY and CDR2 is SMNVEV (reference sequence). This CDR3 contains 13 residues. The CDR3 spells CASSFRGRETQYF. Written as DNA, the CDR3 is TGTGCCAGCAGTTTCAGGGGGCGAGAGACCCAGTACTTC.

J is TRBJ2-7 and V is TRBV28, with D perhaps TRBD2 (5 bases). V was shortened by 4 bases and J by 0 bases, with 10 bases between the two germline ends. Germline loops: CDR1 MDHEN, CDR2 SYDVKM. This CDR3 is built from 14 residues. The CDR3: CASSYEGNSYEQYF. CDR3 coding DNA: TGTGCCAGCAGTTATGAGGGTAACTCCTACGAGCAGTACTTC.

The chain recombines TRBV5-4 with TRBJ2-4; TRBD2 matches at 7 bases. CDR1 and CDR2 from the germline V gene are SGHNT and YYREEE (reference sequence). The CDR3 is made up of 16 amino acids. After removal of 4 bases from V and 0 bases from J, the junction contained 7 bases not matched to a gene. The CDR3 protein is CASSGAGDLAKNIQYF. In nucleotides, the CDR3 is TGTGCCAGCAGCGGGGCGGGAGATCTAGCCAAAAACATTCAGTACTTC.

The chain has TRBV28 and TRBJ2-3; D is unclear. The germline V gene has CDR1 MDHEN and CDR2 SYDVKM. Trimming shortened V by 5 bases and J by 4 bases, and 13 bases separated the two germline ends. This CDR3 has 14 residues. In nucleotides, the CDR3 is TGTGCCAGCAGTCCCCACTCTCCGCCAGATACGCAGTATTTT. Protein product: CASSPHSPPDTQYF. Together with reference TRBV28 and TRBJ2-3, the CDR3 gives the full variable domain: DVKVTQSSRYLVKRTGEKVFLECVQDMDHENMFWYRQDPGLGLRLIYFSYDVKMKEKGDIPEGYSVSREKKERFSLILESASTNQTSMYLCASSPHSPPDTQYFGPGTRLTVL.

The rearrangement uses TRBV13 and TRBJ1-5; 7 bases line up with TRBD1. V shed 0 bases, J shed 7 bases, and the junction held 0 bases outside the gene matches. Germline V gene sequence: CDR1 PRHDT, CDR2 FYEKMQ (reference sequence). This CDR3 has 13 residues. The CDR3 nucleotides read TGTGCCAGCAGCTTAGGCAGGGGGCAGCCCCAGCATTTT. Translating it yields CASSLGRGQPQHF.

The chain recombines TRBV11-2 with TRBJ2-1, with D perhaps TRBD2 (6 bases). Looked up from germline, CDR1 is SGHAT and CDR2 is FQNNGV. The CDR3 has 16 amino acids. V was trimmed by 4 bases and J by 6 bases, leaving 19 bases between them. CDR3 sequence (DNA): TGTGCCAGCAGCTATTGGGTCGGGACTCAAAGCAATGAGCAGTTCTTC. Translating gives CASSYWVGTQSNEQFF.

The chain combines TRBV9 with TRBJ2-7, with TRBD1 matching over 8 bases. Germline trimming cut 3 bases from V and 6 bases from J; bases unmatched to any gene: 11. Germline values: CDR1 SGDLS, CDR2 YYNGEE. The CDR3 spans 15 residues. CDR3 region: CASSGQGASGGEQYF. For the CDR3, the DNA is TGTGCCAGCAGCGGCCAGGGGGCGTCCGGAGGCGAGCAGTACTTC.

The V gene is TRBV15, the J gene TRBJ2-6; TRBD2 might be the D (6 bases). V gave up 5 bases and J gave up 0 bases, with 14 bases separating them. Germline lookup yields CDR1 LNHNV and CDR2 YYDKDF (reference sequence). The CDR3 is 17 residues long. The CDR3 coding sequence is TGTGCCACCAGCGAAACGGGAGCCATCTCTGGGGCCAACGTCCTGACTTTC. This codes for CATSETGAISGANVLTF.

The chain joins TRBV2 to TRBJ1-1, with 10 bases identical to TRBD1. Germline loops: CDR1 SNHLY, CDR2 FYNNEI. V was clipped by 10 bases and J by 5 bases; unmatched bases: 7. This CDR3 spans 13 amino acids. This chain's CDR3 is CATPRQGATEAFF. DNA of the CDR3: TGTGCCACCCCTAGACAGGGGGCGACTGAAGCTTTCTTT.

The chain links TRBV6-5 to TRBJ2-7; TRBD2 agrees at 7 bases. The germline V gene has CDR1 MNHEY and CDR2 SVGAGI. V shed 0 bases, J shed 4 bases, and the junction held 3 bases outside the gene matches. The CDR3 is 14 amino acids. CDR3 DNA: TGTGCCAGCAGTTACTCCAGCGGGACGTACGAGCAGTACTTC. As protein: CASSYSSGTYEQYF.

CDR3 DNA: TGTGCCAGCTCTAGAGTGCGGCTGAACACTGAAGCTTTCTTT. It encodes CASSRVRLNTEAFF. The chain recombines TRBV18 with TRBJ1-1; D unclear. The CDR3 covers 14 residues. CDR1 and CDR2 (germline): KGHSH, LQKENI. Trimming removed 6 bases at V and 0 bases at J, with 11 bases between.

The chain links TRBV24-1 to TRBJ2-1; D might be TRBD1 (6 bases). Germline CDR1 KGHDR, CDR2 SFDVKD. The CDR3 extends over 16 amino acids. The ends were cut back, 2 bases at V and 7 bases at J, with 17 bases in the middle. The CDR3 nucleotides read TGTGCCACCAGTGATTCGTGGGGGCGCCGCTTTAATGAGCAGTTCTTC. Its protein is CATSDSWGRRFNEQFF.